The next 18 T cell receptor beta chains were all read from a single sample in a study of OX40 agonist ivuxolimab in advanced cancers. The library relied on the immunoSEQ multiplex PCR assay. Entries here come from immuneACCESS through TCRdb and include only in-frame sequences with V and J called. Some clones fail to appear in such tables; in the studies checked, an unresolved V gene covers under half of the shortfall, and the cause of the remainder is unknown. For this sample the table gives approximately 48,000 clones, of which approximately 80% were detected only once. The top ten constitute 3.9% of the sample. The starting material was CD4+ or CD8+ T cells sorted from blood, obtained in a trial of the OX40 agonist ivuxolimab. The receptors were sampled from an adult with an advanced solid tumor such as melanoma, head and neck, liver or kidney cancer.

The chain joins TRBV5-1 to TRBJ2-7; the D is unclear. V was trimmed by 0 bases and J by 4 bases, leaving 5 bases between them. CDR3 length: 12 residues. Germline V lookup: CDR1 SGHRS, CDR2 YFSETQ. Written as DNA, the CDR3 is TGCGCCAGCAGCTTGGACGGTTACGAGCAGTACTTC. Amino acids: CASSLDGYEQYF.

The chain combines TRBV5-1 with TRBJ2-1; 14 nucleotides match TRBD2. This CDR3 region has 17 residues. Unmatched junction bases numbered 15, after V lost 9 bases and J lost 7 bases. The germline CDR1 and CDR2 sequences are SGHRS and YFSETQ. The CDR3 bases are TGCGCCACCTACGGAGGGACTAGCGGGAGAATGAGAAATGAGCAGTTCTTC. As protein: CATYGGTSGRMRNEQFF.

V is TRBV14 and J is TRBJ1-1; D is undetermined. CDR1 and CDR2 from the germline V gene are SGHDN and FVKESK. Trimming left V 4 bases short and J 1 base short, with 16 bases between. The CDR3 spans 16 residues. For the CDR3, the DNA is TGTGCCAGCAGCCCGTTATCCGATAGCAGGAACACTGAAGCTTTCTTT. Translation: CASSPLSDSRNTEAFF.

CDR3 region: CAISPTGGGHEQYF. The CDR3 region has the DNA TGTGCCATCAGCCCCACGGGGGGGGGCCACGAGCAGTACTTC. The rearrangement links TRBV10-3 to TRBJ2-7, with 8 bases that match TRBD2. V trimming: 6 bases; J trimming: 5 bases; junction bases outside the gene matches: 9. The CDR3 is 14 residues long. Germline V CDR1 and CDR2: ENHRY, SYGVKD.

The V gene is TRBV9, the J gene TRBJ2-3; TRBD2 is a possible D gene (6 bases). The CDR3 sequence is 16 residues long. The germline V and J ends were trimmed by 3 bases and 1 base, with 15 bases remaining between them. Germline V gene sequence: CDR1 SGDLS, CDR2 YYNGEE. CDR3 nucleotide sequence: TGTGCCAGCAGCGGGTCGGAGGGGCGAGGCACAGATACGCAGTATTTT. This sequence encodes CASSGSEGRGTDTQYF.

This rearrangement joins TRBV11-2 to TRBJ2-5, with unresolved D. The CDR3 extends over 13 amino acids. V dropped 4 bases and J dropped 3 bases, with 9 bases sitting between them. Germline CDR1 reads SGHAT; CDR2 reads FQNNGV. The CDR3 loop reads CASSSTGEETQYF. The CDR3, as DNA: TGTGCCAGCAGCTCGACGGGCGAAGAGACCCAGTACTTC.

The J gene is TRBJ2-1, the V gene TRBV18; no clear D gene. The V gene lost 1 base and the J gene lost 5 bases, with 15 bases spanning the gap. The CDR3 is 16 residues long. From germline, CDR1 is KGHSH and CDR2 LQKENI. This CDR3 reads CASSPQIGRSHNEQFF. The CDR3 DNA follows: TGTGCCAGCTCACCACAGATCGGCAGGTCGCACAATGAGCAGTTCTTC.

Only one count was recorded for this clone. This chain joins TRBV29-1 and TRBJ2-6; D call uncertain. CDR3 length equals 14 residues. Trimming stripped 2 bases from V and 0 bases from J, with 5 bases between. Germline CDR1 SQVTM, CDR2 ANQGSEA. CDR3 protein: CSVEQDSGANVLTF. Written as DNA, the CDR3 is TGCAGCGTTGAACAGGACTCTGGGGCCAACGTCCTGACTTTC.

The chain's CDR3 is CASSRGLAGDYEQYF. The CDR3 nucleotides are TGTGCCAGCAGTAGGGGACTAGCGGGGGACTACGAGCAGTACTTC. V gene TRBV6-6 combines with J gene TRBJ2-7; 14 bases align to TRBD2. Unmatched junction bases numbered 3, after V lost 5 bases and J lost 3 bases. The CDR3 is made up of 15 amino acids. The germline V gene encodes CDR1 MNHNY and CDR2 SVGAGI (reference sequence).

The J gene is TRBJ1-2, the V gene TRBV15, with D unresolved. V was clipped by 6 bases and J by 2 bases, with 7 bases between them. This CDR3 has 12 amino acids. Germline CDR1 LNHNV, CDR2 YYDKDF (reference sequence). CDR3 sequence: CATSLGNYGYTF. The DNA for the CDR3 is TGTGCCACCAGTTTAGGGAACTATGGCTACACCTTC.

This chain connects TRBV29-1 to TRBJ2-1; 11 bases fit TRBD2. The CDR3 length is 13 residues. Germline CDR1 and CDR2: SQVTM and ANQGSEA. Germline trimming cut 6 bases from V and 6 bases from J; bases unmatched to any gene: 4. The CDR3: CSVPGLAVNEQFF. The DNA of the CDR3 is TGCAGCGTCCCGGGACTAGCGGTCAATGAGCAGTTCTTC.

This clone was seen a single time. The CDR3, as DNA: TGTGCCAGCAGTCCATCCCGGGGGGGCAGCATTCAGTACTTC. It codes for CASSPSRGGSIQYF. The chain employs TRBV28 and TRBJ2-4, with TRBD2 matching over 8 bases. With 5 bases clipped from V and 9 bases from J, the junction kept 9 bases outside the gene matches. CDR3 length: 14 residues. CDR1 is MDHEN and CDR2 is SYDVKM in the germline V gene.

J is TRBJ1-5 and V is TRBV6-5, with TRBD1 as a possible D gene (5 bases). Germline V gene lookup returns CDR1 MNHEY and CDR2 SVGAGI. Trimming took 6 bases from V and 0 from J, leaving 9 bases between them. CDR3 length: 14 amino acids. CDR3 sequence reads: CASRTAVSNQPQHF. In DNA form, the CDR3 reads TGTGCCAGCAGGACAGCAGTTAGCAATCAGCCCCAGCATTTT.

The genes are TRBV2 and TRBJ2-3; TRBD2 is a possible D gene (6 bases). Germline V CDR1 and CDR2: SNHLY, FYNNEI. The V end was cut by 3 bases, the J end by 4 bases, with 11 bases between. This CDR3 is built from 14 residues. In DNA form, the CDR3 reads TGTGCCAGCAGTGACCCCGGGAGCGCAGATACGCAGTATTTT. It yields the protein CASSDPGSADTQYF.

The genes are TRBV28 and TRBJ2-7; TRBD2 agrees at 11 bases. Germline-derived CDR1 and CDR2 are MDHEN and SYDVKM. V lost 5 bases and J lost 3; bases outside the gene matches: 6. This CDR3 contains 15 residues. CDR3 nucleotide sequence: TGTGCCAGCAGTCTACCGGGACTAGCGGTCTACGAGCAGTACTTC. It encodes CASSLPGLAVYEQYF.

This sequence joins TRBV5-6 and TRBJ1-2; the D gene is possibly TRBD1 (6 bases). Between the trimmed V and J ends, which lost 4 bases and 7 bases, there was a span of 20 bases. Germline assignment: CDR1 SGHDT and CDR2 YYEEEE. The CDR3 extends over 15 amino acids. The CDR3 nucleotides are TGTGCCAGCAGCACACTACAGGGAAGTCTACGTGGCTACACCTTC. Amino acids: CASSTLQGSLRGYTF.

The chain has TRBV2 and TRBJ1-5; TRBD1 is a possible D gene (6 bases). CDR3 length equals 13 residues. Trimming took 5 bases from V and 4 from J, leaving 9 bases between them. Germline values: CDR1 SNHLY, CDR2 FYNNEI. The DNA for the CDR3 is TGTGCCAGCAGTCCACAGGGAAATCAGCCCCAGCATTTT. This sequence encodes CASSPQGNQPQHF.

The chain joins TRBV6-6 to TRBJ1-2; weak D call: TRBD1 (6 bases). There are 15 residues in the CDR3. The ends were cut back, 4 bases at V and 3 bases at J, with 15 bases in the middle. Germline CDR1 MNHNY, CDR2 SVGAGI (reference sequence). CDR3 coding DNA: TGTGCCAGCAGTTCTCAATTTGGGACACACTATGGCTACACCTTC. It translates to CASSSQFGTHYGYTF.